These 20 T cell receptor beta chains originate from one sample sequenced in a study of T cells in Graves' hyperthyroidism and ophthalmopathy. RNA transcripts gave rise to amplified TCR beta CDR3 regions. With the HTBI primer set, the TCR CDR3 went through a first round of RT-PCR. TCRdb reprocessed the multiplex PCR reads with MiXCR, giving one entry per CDR3 protein. The repertoire holds nearly 750,000 distinct CDR3 sequences, with 35% as singletons. The sample consisted of blood. These receptors originate from a woman aged 40-49 years with Graves' hyperthyroidism.

The chain couples TRBV18 to TRBJ1-2, with 9 bases matching TRBD1. CDR1 is KGHSH and CDR2 is LQKENI in the germline V gene. The J segment lost 8 bases and the V segment lost 3 bases, leaving 4 bases of the junction unmatched. The CDR3 loop spans 13 amino acids. The CDR3 is CASSPTGGSGYTF. CDR3 coding DNA: TGTGCCAGCTCACCTACAGGGGGCAGCGGCTACACCTTC.

This clonotype was observed many times. The chain combines TRBV29-1 with TRBJ1-2, with D possibly matching TRBD1 (6 bases). With 6 bases removed from V and 4 bases from J, the gap between germline ends came to 21 bases. CDR1 is SQVTM, CDR2 ANQGSEA, per germline. CDR3 size: 15 residues. The CDR3 DNA reads as TGCAGCGTGAACAAAGGGCCACAGGGATCCTATGGCTACACCTTC. It is translated as CSVNKGPQGSYGYTF.

The chain has TRBV20-1 and TRBJ2-5, with 12 bases matching TRBD2. This CDR3 comprises 14 residues. Losses at the gene ends were 4 bases for V and 7 bases for J; bases not matched to a gene: 7. In germline, CDR1 is DFQATT, CDR2 SNEGSKA (reference sequence). CDR3 DNA sequence: TGCAGTGCTAACGGGGCTAGCGGGGGGGGGACCCAGTACTTC. Translating gives CSANGASGGGTQYF.

The V call is TRBV10-3, the J call TRBJ1-2; no definite D call. The germline CDR1 and CDR2 sequences are ENHRY and SYGVKD. The length of the CDR3 is 12 residues. Trimming pared 8 bases from V and 6 bases from J, leaving 13 bases between. The CDR3 nucleotides are TGTGCCATCGGCCCGGGATACAATGGCTACACCTTC. Its protein is CAIGPGYNGYTF.

This clonotype was seen a handful of times. The gene calls are TRBV14 and TRBJ2-7, with a possible D match to TRBD2 (6 bases). V was trimmed by 0 bases and J by 2 bases, leaving 20 bases between them. Germline V CDR1 and CDR2: SGHDN, FVKESK. CDR3 length: 18 amino acids. As DNA, the CDR3 is TGTGCCAGCAGCCAAGATTATGAGTCGGGGAGGCCTCCCTACGAGCAGTACTTC. Amino acids: CASSQDYESGRPPYEQYF. The variable domain in full, with the rest retrieved from reference TRBV14 and TRBJ2-7, is EAGVTQFPSHSVIEKGQTVTLRCDPISGHDNLYWYRRVMGKEIKFLLHFVKESKQDESGMPNNRFLAERTGGTYSTLKVQPAELEDSGVYFCASSQDYESGRPPYEQYFGPGTRLTVT.

The chain is built from TRBV15 and TRBJ2-3; D remains ambiguous. Germline CDR1 is LNHNV and CDR2 is YYDKDF (reference sequence). The CDR3 spans 16 residues. V was shortened by 1 base and J by 7 bases, with 18 bases between the two germline ends. As DNA, the CDR3 is TGTGCCACCAGCAGAGTTGCGCAAGCACCCCACCATACGCAGTATTTT. Amino acids: CATSRVAQAPHHTQYF.

J is TRBJ1-2 and V is TRBV19; D uncertain. V was clipped by 0 bases and J by 4 bases, with 15 bases between them. This CDR3 has 16 residues. Germline V gene data show CDR1 as LNHDA and CDR2 as SQIVND (reference sequence). The chain's CDR3 is CASSIDLLAEVYGYTF. CDR3 DNA: TGTGCCAGTAGTATAGATCTGCTTGCTGAAGTCTATGGCTACACCTTC.

This clonotype has just a few counts. This chain links TRBV7-2 with TRBJ2-5; D perhaps matches TRBD2 (6 bases). Germline CDR1 and CDR2: SGHTA and FQGNSA. V lost 7 bases and J 1 base, leaving 13 bases between the germline ends. The CDR3 contains 14 residues. In DNA form, the CDR3 reads TGTGCCAGCATCCGGAGGGATCCCCAAGAGACCCAGTACTTC. The encoded protein is CASIRRDPQETQYF.

The chain carries TRBV2 and TRBJ2-6; the match to TRBD1 covers 7 bases. CDR1 is SNHLY and CDR2 is FYNNEI in the germline V gene. The V segment lost 9 bases and the J segment 2 bases; nucleotides outside the gene matches: 7. CDR3 size: 15 residues. DNA of the CDR3: TGTGCCAGTACACCCCAGGGGGCTGGGGCCAACGTCCTGACTTTC. Translation gives CASTPQGAGANVLTF.

This clonotype was observed many times. Possible read error: a much larger clone is one base away. The chain uses TRBV7-9 and TRBJ1-1; D is ambiguous. The CDR3 is made up of 13 amino acids. Per the germline V gene, CDR1 is SEHNR and CDR2 is FQNEAQ (reference sequence). V was clipped by 5 bases and J by 1 base, with 8 bases between them. The CDR3 DNA is TGTGCCAGCAGCATAGACGGGAACACTGAAGCTTTCTTT. It yields the protein CASSIDGNTEAFF.

The sample holds a few counts of this clonotype. The chain combines TRBV12-3 or TRBV12-4 with TRBJ1-4; tentative D call: TRBD1 (5 bases). Trimming took off 8 bases at V and 3 bases at J, with 13 bases between the two ends. CDR3 length: 14 amino acids. The CDR3 loop reads CASRRGASNEKLFF. The DNA of the CDR3 is TGTGCCAGCCGTCGTGGGGCCTCTAATGAAAAACTGTTTTTT.

The sample holds a few counts of this clonotype. This chain uses TRBV2 with TRBJ1-3; D not resolved. Germline V CDR1 and CDR2: SNHLY, FYNNEI. Trimming left V 9 bases short and J 3 bases short, with 15 bases between. The CDR3 spans 14 residues. This chain's CDR3 is CASLMALGGNTIYF. Written as DNA, the CDR3 is TGTGCCAGTCTAATGGCTTTGGGTGGAAACACCATATATTTT.

The table lists this clonotype with many counts. The J gene is TRBJ1-2, the V gene TRBV19; no reliable D call. Germline CDR1 LNHDA, CDR2 SQIVND (reference sequence). V dropped 7 bases and J dropped 4 bases, with 13 bases sitting between them. The CDR3 runs 13 residues. The CDR3 DNA reads TGTGCCAGTACCCTGGACTTGCGCTATGGCTACACCTTC. Translated: CASTLDLRYGYTF.

About this clonotype: The conserved phenylalanine or tryptophan normally closing the CDR3 is absent here, so this likely arose from a read error. The rearrangement links TRBV11-2 to TRBJ2-7; 8 nucleotides agree with TRBD1. The germline V gene has CDR1 SGHAT and CDR2 FQNNGV. Trimming took 5 bases from V and 3 from J; bases not matched to a gene: 12. The CDR3 sequence is 16 residues long. The CDR3 nucleotides are TGTGCCAGCAGCCATGAGACAGGGGACCTAATCTACGAGCAGTACCTC. It encodes CASSHETGDLIYEQYL.

The chain is built from TRBV19 and TRBJ2-7; D might be TRBD1 (5 bases). This CDR3 comprises 14 residues. Looked up from germline, CDR1 is LNHDA and CDR2 is SQIVND (reference sequence). Trimming left V 5 bases short and J 5 bases short, with 16 bases between. CDR3 nucleotides: TGTGCCAGTAGTCCCGGCAGGGTTCAAAACGAGCAGTACTTC. It encodes CASSPGRVQNEQYF. The full variable domain, its missing parts supplied by reference TRBV19 and TRBJ2-7, is DGGITQSPKYLFRKEGQNVTLSCEQNLNHDAMYWYRQDPGQGLRLIYYSQIVNDFQKGDIAEGYSVSREKKESFPLTVTSAQKNPTAFYLCASSPGRVQNEQYFGPGTRLTVT.

This sequence joins TRBV10-3 and TRBJ1-5; 8 positions agree with TRBD1. This CDR3 is 17 amino acids long. Germline V gene sequence: CDR1 ENHRY, CDR2 SYGVKD. Trimming took 3 bases from V and 7 from J; bases not matched to a gene: 14. This chain's CDR3 is CAISEIRRTGKGQPQHF. The CDR3 region has the DNA TGTGCCATCAGTGAAATTCGGAGGACAGGGAAAGGGCAGCCCCAGCATTTT.

There are a few counts of this clonotype. The chain is built from TRBV5-1 and TRBJ2-7; 9 bases fit TRBD2. J gave up 3 bases and V 0 bases, and 4 bases lay outside the gene matches. The CDR3 totals 15 residues. Germline V gives CDR1 SGHRS, CDR2 YFSETQ. CDR3 sequence (DNA): TGCGCCAGCAGCTTGGTAGCGGGAGAGTTCTACGAGCAGTACTTC. Protein sequence: CASSLVAGEFYEQYF.

The chain combines TRBV6-5 with TRBJ1-2; TRBD1 is a possible D gene (5 bases). The ends were cut back, 5 bases at V and 4 bases at J, with 23 bases in the middle. The CDR3 length is 17 residues. Germline V gives CDR1 MNHEY, CDR2 SVGAGI. In nucleotides, the CDR3 is TGTGCCAGCAGTCCAGCTTCAGGGAGATGGTTGGGCTATGGCTACACCTTC. It specifies CASSPASGRWLGYGYTF.

This clonotype was seen repeatedly, ten times or more. The chain combines TRBV7-8 with TRBJ1-1, with TRBD1 matching over 8 bases. The germline gives CDR1 SGHVS, CDR2 FQNEAQ. The junction had 7 bases not matched to a gene; V was cut back by 3 bases and J by 1 base. There are 16 residues in the CDR3. The CDR3 DNA sequence: TGTGCCAGCAGCTTTTCAGGGGGCGCGTGGAACACTGAAGCTTTCTTT. Residues: CASSFSGGAWNTEAFF.

CDR3: CSVDDRDRGNEKLFF. In nucleotides, the CDR3 is TGCAGCGTTGACGACCGGGACAGGGGGAATGAAAAACTGTTTTTT. The V and J genes are TRBV29-1 and TRBJ1-4, with 11 bases matching TRBD1. V lost 3 bases, J lost 5 bases, and 5 bases stayed unmatched. The germline V gene encodes CDR1 SQVTM and CDR2 ANQGSEA. This CDR3 region has 15 residues.